This T cell receptor beta chain is from a study of T cell responses to AZD1222 COVID-19 vaccine. Study-level points and caveats: White British ancestry dominated among donors, who included more females, and clonal diversity was possibly underestimated. Targeting of unmutated variant regions was reportedly seen in nearly half of spike-specific TCRs. With dominance at 160-218 and 743-854, vaccine-associated CD4 TCRs spanned spike.

About this clone: What it recognizes is unknown.

Second doses at about 4 or about 12 weeks were pooled. CDR3 size: 14 residues. The assay was immunoSEQ multiplex PCR, and TCRdb's table has in-frame clones only and misses some. This sample yields hundreds of thousands of clones, of which 90% to 95% are seen a single time; about 0.5% belongs to the top ten. The receptor was derived from an adult who received the AZD1222 COVID-19 vaccine. The specimen comprised peripheral blood, sampled 28 days after the second AZD1222 dose. The rearrangement uses TRBV21-1 and TRBJ1-2. TRBV21-1 is a pseudogene locus. The DNA of the CDR3 is TGTGCCAGCAGCGTAGGGGGGCGCTCCTATGGCTACACCTTC. Its translation is CASSVGGRSYGYTF.